This T cell receptor beta chain comes out of a study of molecular identifiers for immune sequencing clone quantification. TCRdb re-called the PCR reads with MiXCR, one entry per CDR3 protein. This repertoire shows about 320,000 distinct CDR3 sequences, 24% found once; its top ten account for roughly 0.7%. The trim removed 2 bases at V and 2 bases at J, leaving 4 bases unmatched. Looked up from germline, CDR1 is LNHDA and CDR2 is SQIVND (reference sequence). CDR3 length: 15 amino acids. The TCR sequence derives from a human donor in good health. Some libraries in this study had Jurkat cell RNA spiked in. The chain combines TRBV19 with TRBJ1-1, with 8 bases matching TRBD1. The sequencing sample was made of naive CD8+ T cells from blood, with Jurkat cell RNA spiked in. Subset noted: FACS-sorted CD8+CD4-CCR7+CD45RA+ naive T cells. For the CDR3, the DNA is TGTGCCAGTAGTATATCACCAGGGGGCAACACTGAAGCTTTCTTT. It codes for CASSISPGGNTEAFF.